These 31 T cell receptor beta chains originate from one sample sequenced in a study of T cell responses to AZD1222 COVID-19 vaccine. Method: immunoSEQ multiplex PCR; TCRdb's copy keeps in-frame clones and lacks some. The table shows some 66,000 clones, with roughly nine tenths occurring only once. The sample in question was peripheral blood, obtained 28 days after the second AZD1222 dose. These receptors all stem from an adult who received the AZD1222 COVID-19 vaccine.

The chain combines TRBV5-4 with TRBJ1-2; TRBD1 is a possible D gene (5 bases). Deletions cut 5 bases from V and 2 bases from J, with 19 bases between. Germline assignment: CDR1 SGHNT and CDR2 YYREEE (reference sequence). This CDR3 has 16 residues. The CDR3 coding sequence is TGTGCCAGCAGGTCCTATTCAGGGATATCGAACTATGGCTACACCTTC. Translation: CASRSYSGISNYGYTF.

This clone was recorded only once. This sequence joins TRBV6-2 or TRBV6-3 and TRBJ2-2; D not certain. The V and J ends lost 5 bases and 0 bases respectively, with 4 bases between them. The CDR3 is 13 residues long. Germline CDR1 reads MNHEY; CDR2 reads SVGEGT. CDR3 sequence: CASSPSNTGELFF. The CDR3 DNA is TGTGCCAGCAGTCCGTCGAACACCGGGGAGCTGTTTTTT.

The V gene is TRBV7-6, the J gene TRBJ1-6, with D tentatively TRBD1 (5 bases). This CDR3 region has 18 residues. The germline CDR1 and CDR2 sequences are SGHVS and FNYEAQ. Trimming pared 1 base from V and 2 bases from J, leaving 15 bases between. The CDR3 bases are TGTGCCAGCAGCTTAGGGAGGGCCCGAGGGGCCTATAATTCACCCCTCCACTTT. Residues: CASSLGRARGAYNSPLHF.

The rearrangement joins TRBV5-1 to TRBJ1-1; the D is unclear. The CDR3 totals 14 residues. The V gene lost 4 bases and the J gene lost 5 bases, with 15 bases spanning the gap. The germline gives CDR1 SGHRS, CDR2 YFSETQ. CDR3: CASSLGRIPTEAFF. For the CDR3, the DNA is TGCGCCAGCAGCCTAGGACGGATACCGACTGAAGCTTTCTTT.

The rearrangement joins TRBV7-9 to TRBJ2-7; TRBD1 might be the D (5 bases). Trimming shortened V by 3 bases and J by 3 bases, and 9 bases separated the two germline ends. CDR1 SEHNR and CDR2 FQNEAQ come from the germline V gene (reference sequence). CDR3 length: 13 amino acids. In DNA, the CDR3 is TGTGCCAGCAGCTTGGGCAGGGTCTACGAGCAGTACTTC. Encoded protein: CASSLGRVYEQYF. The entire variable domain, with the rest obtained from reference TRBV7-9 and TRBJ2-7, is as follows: DTGVSQNPRHKITKRGQNVTFRCDPISEHNRLYWYRQTLGQGPEFLTYFQNEAQLEKSRLLSDRFSAERPKGSFSTLEIQRTEQGDSAMYLCASSLGRVYEQYFGPGTRLTVT.

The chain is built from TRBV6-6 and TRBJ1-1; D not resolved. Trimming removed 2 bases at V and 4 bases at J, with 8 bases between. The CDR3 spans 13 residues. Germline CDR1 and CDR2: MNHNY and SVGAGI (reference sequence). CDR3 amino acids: CASSYESATEAFF. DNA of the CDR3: TGTGCCAGCAGTTACGAATCAGCCACTGAAGCTTTCTTT.

CDR3 DNA: TGTGCCAGCAGCCCCCAAGCCGGTCGGGGGAAACTGTTTTTT. Its protein product is CASSPQAGRGKLFF. The J gene is TRBJ1-4, the V gene TRBV11-2, with D tentatively TRBD1 (5 bases). The CDR3 sequence is 14 residues long. Germline V gene lookup returns CDR1 SGHAT and CDR2 FQNNGV. V lost 5 bases, J lost 11 bases, and 18 bases lay in between.

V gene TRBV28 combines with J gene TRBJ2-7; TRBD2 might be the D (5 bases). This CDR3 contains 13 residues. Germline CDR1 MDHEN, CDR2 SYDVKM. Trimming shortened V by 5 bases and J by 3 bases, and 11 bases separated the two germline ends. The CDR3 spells CASSPPGIYEQYF. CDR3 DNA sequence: TGTGCCAGCAGTCCCCCCGGGATCTACGAGCAGTACTTC.

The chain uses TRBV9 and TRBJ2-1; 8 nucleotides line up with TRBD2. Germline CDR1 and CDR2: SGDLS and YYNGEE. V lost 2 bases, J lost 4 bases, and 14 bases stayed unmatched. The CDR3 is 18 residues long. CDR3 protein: CASSVIPFLAGSYNEQFF. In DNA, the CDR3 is TGTGCCAGCAGCGTGATCCCCTTCCTAGCGGGCAGTTACAATGAGCAGTTCTTC.

DNA for the CDR3: TGCGCCAGCACAAGGGACGGGGGGGTCGGCTACACCTTC. This gives the protein CASTRDGGVGYTF. This rearrangement joins TRBV23-1 to TRBJ1-2; D is possibly TRBD1 (5 bases). TRBV23-1 is an ORF for which the function is uncertain. Trimming removed 7 bases from V and 8 bases from J, with 17 bases in between. The CDR3 is 13 residues long.

The CDR3 protein is CASSSVLAENTGELFF. The CDR3 DNA follows: TGTGCCAGCAGTTCGGTCCTAGCGGAGAACACCGGGGAGCTGTTTTTT. The V gene is TRBV27, the J gene TRBJ2-2; TRBD2 aligns across 7 bases. The CDR3 runs 16 residues. V was clipped by 4 bases and J by 1 base; unmatched bases: 6. The germline gives CDR1 MNHEY, CDR2 SMNVEV (reference sequence).

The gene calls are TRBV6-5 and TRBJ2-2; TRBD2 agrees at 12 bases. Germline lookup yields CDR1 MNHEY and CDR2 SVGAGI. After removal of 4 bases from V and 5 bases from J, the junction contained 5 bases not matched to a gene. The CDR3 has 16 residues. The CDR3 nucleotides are TGTGCCAGCAGTTTCACTAGCGGGAGGACGACCGGGGAGCTGTTTTTT. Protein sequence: CASSFTSGRTTGELFF.

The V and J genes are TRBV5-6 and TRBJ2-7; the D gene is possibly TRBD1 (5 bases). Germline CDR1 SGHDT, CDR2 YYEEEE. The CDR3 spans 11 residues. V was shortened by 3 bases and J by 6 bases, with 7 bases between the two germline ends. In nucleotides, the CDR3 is TGTGCCAGCAGCTCCCAGGGCGAGCAGTACTTC. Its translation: CASSSQGEQYF.

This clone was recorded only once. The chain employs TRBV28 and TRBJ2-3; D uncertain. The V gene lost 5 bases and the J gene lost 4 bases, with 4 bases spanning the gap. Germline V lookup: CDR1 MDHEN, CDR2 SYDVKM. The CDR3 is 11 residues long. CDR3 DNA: TGTGCCAGCAGTGCTCCAGATACGCAGTATTTT. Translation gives CASSAPDTQYF.

The DNA for the CDR3 is TGTGCCAGCAGCCCTCCCCAGGGGAGGTATTTCGACTATGGCTACACCTTC. As protein: CASSPPQGRYFDYGYTF. The V gene is TRBV7-2, the J gene TRBJ1-2; possibly TRBD1 for D (6 bases). This CDR3 is built from 17 residues. Germline-derived CDR1 and CDR2 are SGHTA and FQGNSA. The V gene lost 5 bases and the J gene lost 3 bases, with 22 bases spanning the gap. The complete variable domain, with remaining parts taken from reference TRBV7-2 and TRBJ1-2, reads GAGVSQSPSNKVTEKGKDVELRCDPISGHTALYWYRQSLGQGLEFLIYFQGNSAPDKSGLPSDRFSAERTGGSVSTLTIQRTQQEDSAVYLCASSPPQGRYFDYGYTFGSGTRLTVV.

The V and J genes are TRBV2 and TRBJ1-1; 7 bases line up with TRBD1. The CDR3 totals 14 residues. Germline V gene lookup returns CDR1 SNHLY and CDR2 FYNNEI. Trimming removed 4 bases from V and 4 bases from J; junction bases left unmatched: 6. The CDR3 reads CASSGTGLGTEAFF. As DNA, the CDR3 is TGTGCCAGCAGTGGGACAGGTCTCGGCACTGAAGCTTTCTTT.

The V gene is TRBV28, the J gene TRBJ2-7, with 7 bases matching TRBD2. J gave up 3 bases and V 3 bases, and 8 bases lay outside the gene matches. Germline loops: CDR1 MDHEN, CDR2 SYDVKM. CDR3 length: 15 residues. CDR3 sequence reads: CASSLRGEGGYEQYF. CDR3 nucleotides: TGTGCCAGCAGTTTGCGAGGGGAGGGTGGCTACGAGCAGTACTTC.

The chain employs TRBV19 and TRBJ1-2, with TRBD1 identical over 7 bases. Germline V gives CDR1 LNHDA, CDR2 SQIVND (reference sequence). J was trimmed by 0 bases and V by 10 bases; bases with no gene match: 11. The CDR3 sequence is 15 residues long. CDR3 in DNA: TGTGCCATTCCGACAGGGCAACCCCCTAACTATGGCTACACCTTC. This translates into CAIPTGQPPNYGYTF. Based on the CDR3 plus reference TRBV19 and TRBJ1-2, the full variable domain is DGGITQSPKYLFRKEGQNVTLSCEQNLNHDAMYWYRQDPGQGLRLIYYSQIVNDFQKGDIAEGYSVSREKKESFPLTVTSAQKNPTAFYLCAIPTGQPPNYGYTFGSGTRLTVV.

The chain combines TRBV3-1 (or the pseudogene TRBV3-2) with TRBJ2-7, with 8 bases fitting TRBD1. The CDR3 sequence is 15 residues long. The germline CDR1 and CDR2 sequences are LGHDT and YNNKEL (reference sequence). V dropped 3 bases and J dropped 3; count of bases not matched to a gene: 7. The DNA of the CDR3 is TGTGCCAGCAGCCAGGACAGGGTTCGACTCTACGAGCAGTACTTC. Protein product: CASSQDRVRLYEQYF.

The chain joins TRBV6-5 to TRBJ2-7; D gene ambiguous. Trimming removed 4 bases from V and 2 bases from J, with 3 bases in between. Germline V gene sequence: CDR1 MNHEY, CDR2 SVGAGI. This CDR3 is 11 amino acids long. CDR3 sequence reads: CASSSPYEQYF. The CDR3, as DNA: TGTGCCAGCAGTTCACCCTACGAGCAGTACTTC.

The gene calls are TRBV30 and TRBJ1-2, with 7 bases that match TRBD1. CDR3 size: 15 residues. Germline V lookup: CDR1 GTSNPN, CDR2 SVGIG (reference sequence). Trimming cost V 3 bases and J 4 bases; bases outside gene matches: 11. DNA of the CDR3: TGTGCCTGGAGGTCTAAGACAGGGAGACTCTATGGCTACACCTTC. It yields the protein CAWRSKTGRLYGYTF.

The DNA of the CDR3 is TGTGCCAGCAGTGAAGCAAGGCAGCTAAATTCACCCCTCCACTTT. This translates into CASSEARQLNSPLHF. The rearrangement joins TRBV6-1 to TRBJ1-6, with D uncertain. Germline lookup yields CDR1 MNHNS and CDR2 SASEGT. The V and J ends lost 0 bases and 7 bases respectively, with 10 bases between them. CDR3 size: 15 residues.

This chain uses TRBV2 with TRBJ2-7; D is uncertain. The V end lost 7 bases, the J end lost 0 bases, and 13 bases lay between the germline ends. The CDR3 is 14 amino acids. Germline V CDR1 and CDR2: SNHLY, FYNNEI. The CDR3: CASKKSESSYEQYF. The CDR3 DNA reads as TGTGCCAGCAAAAAAAGCGAAAGCTCCTACGAGCAGTACTTC.

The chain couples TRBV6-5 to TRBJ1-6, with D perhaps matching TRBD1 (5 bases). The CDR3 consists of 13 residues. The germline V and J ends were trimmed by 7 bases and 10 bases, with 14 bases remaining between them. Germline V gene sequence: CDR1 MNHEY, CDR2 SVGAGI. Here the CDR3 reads CASKGTDGSPLHF. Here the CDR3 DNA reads TGTGCCAGCAAGGGGACTGACGGGTCACCCCTCCACTTT.

CDR3 loop: CAWSPVRYDSPLHF. The CDR3 DNA is TGTGCCTGGAGCCCTGTTCGGTACGATTCACCCCTCCACTTT. This sequence joins TRBV30 and TRBJ1-6; D is unclear. The V gene's germline CDR1 is GTSNPN and CDR2 SVGIG (reference sequence). This CDR3 has 14 residues. V was pared by 3 bases and J by 8 bases, with 14 bases between. Looking up the rest from reference TRBV30 and TRBJ1-6 gives the full variable domain: SQTIHQWPATLVQPVGSPLSLECTVEGTSNPNLYWYRQAAGRGLQLLFYSVGIGQISSEVPQNLSASRPQDRQFILSSKKLLLSDSGFYLCAWSPVRYDSPLHFGNGTRLTVT.

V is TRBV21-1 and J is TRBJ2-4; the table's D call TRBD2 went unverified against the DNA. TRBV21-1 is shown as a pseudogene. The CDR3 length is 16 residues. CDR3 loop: CASSKAGGVAKNIQYF. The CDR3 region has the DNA TGTGCCAGCAGCAAAGCGGGGGGAGTAGCCAAAAACATTCAGTACTTC.

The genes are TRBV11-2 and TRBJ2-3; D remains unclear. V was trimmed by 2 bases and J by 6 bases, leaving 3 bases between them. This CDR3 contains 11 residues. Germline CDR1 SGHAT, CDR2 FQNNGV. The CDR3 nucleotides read TGTGCCAGCAGCTTACGGGATACGCAGTATTTT. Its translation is CASSLRDTQYF.

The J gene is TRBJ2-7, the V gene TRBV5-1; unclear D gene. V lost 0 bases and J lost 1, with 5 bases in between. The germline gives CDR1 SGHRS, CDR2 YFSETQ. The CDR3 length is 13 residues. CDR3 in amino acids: CASSLVPSYEQYF. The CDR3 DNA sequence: TGCGCCAGCAGCTTGGTTCCTTCCTACGAGCAGTACTTC.

CDR3 nucleotide sequence: TGTGCCAGCAGCTTAGTGGGACAGGGAACCGCTTTCTTT. Residues: CASSLVGQGTAFF. J is TRBJ1-1 and V is TRBV7-9, with 9 bases fitting TRBD1. CDR3 length: 13 residues. V gave up 1 base and J gave up 11 bases; unmatched junction bases: 5. Germline loops: CDR1 SEHNR, CDR2 FQNEAQ (reference sequence).

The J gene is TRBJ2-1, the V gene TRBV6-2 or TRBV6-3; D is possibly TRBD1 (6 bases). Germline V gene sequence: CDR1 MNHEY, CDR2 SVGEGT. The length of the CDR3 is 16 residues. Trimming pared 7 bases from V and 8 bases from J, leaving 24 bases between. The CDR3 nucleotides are TGTGCCAGCACCCCCCGGACAGCGGACCATCGGGATGAGCAGTTCTTC. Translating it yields CASTPRTADHRDEQFF.

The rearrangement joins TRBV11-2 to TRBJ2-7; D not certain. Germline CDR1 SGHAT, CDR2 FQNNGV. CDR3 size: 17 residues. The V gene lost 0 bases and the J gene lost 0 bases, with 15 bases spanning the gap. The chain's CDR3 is CASSLDSTSSVSYEQYF. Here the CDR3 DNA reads TGTGCCAGCAGCTTAGATTCCACCAGTTCCGTCTCCTACGAGCAGTACTTC.